This TCR beta chain was sequenced in a study of cytotoxic CD8 clonotypes in ibrutinib-treated CLL. Study-wide points: The clonality rise at ibrutinib response reflected private clonotype expansion.

Note on this clone: No antigen is known for it.

Some clones are missing from TCRdb's copy, which holds only in-frame ones; the method was immunoSEQ multiplex PCR. The sample consists of over 110,000 clones, less than 95% of them appearing once. CDR1 and CDR2 from the germline V gene are MDHEN and SYDVKM. V was trimmed by 6 bases and J by 0 bases, leaving 12 bases between them. The CDR3 loop spans 15 amino acids. Source: PBMCs, taken after 12 months of ibrutinib treatment. The sequence came from a human donor with chronic lymphocytic leukemia. This rearrangement joins TRBV28 to TRBJ1-3; D is undetermined. The CDR3 loop reads CASSLEVRSGNTIYF. CDR3 sequence (DNA): TGTGCCAGCAGCTTGGAAGTCCGCTCTGGAAACACCATATATTTT.